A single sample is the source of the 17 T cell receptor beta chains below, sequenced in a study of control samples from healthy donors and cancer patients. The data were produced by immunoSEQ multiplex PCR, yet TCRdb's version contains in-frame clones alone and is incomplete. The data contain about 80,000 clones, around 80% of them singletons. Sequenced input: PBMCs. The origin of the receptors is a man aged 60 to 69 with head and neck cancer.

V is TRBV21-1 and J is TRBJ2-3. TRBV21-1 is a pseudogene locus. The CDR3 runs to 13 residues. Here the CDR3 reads CASSKESTDTQYF. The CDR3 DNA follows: TGTGCCAGCAGCAAAGAGAGCACAGATACGCAGTATTTT.

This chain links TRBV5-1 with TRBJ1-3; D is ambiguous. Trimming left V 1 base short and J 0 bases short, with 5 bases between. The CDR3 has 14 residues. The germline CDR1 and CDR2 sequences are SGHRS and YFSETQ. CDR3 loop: CASSLYNSGNTIYF. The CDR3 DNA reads TGCGCCAGCAGCTTGTACAACTCTGGAAACACCATATATTTT.

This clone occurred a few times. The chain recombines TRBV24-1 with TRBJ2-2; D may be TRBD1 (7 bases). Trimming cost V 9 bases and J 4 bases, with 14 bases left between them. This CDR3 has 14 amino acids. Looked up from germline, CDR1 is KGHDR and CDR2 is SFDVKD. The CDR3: CATRGTEGTGELFF. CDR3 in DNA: TGTGCCACCCGCGGGACAGAAGGCACCGGGGAGCTGTTTTTT.

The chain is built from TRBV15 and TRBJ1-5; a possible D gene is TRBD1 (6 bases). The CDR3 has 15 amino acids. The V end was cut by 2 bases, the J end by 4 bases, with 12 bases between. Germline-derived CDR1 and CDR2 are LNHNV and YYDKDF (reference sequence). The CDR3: CATSRSTGGNQPQHF. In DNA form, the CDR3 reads TGTGCCACCAGCAGATCGACAGGCGGAAATCAGCCCCAGCATTTT.

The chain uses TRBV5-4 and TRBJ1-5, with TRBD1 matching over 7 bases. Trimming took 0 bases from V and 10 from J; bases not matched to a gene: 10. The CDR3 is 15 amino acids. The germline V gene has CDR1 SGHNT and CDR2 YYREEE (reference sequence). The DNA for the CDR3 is TGTGCCAGCAGCTTGGATTCGGACAGGTCAAGTCCCCAGCATTTT. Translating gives CASSLDSDRSSPQHF.

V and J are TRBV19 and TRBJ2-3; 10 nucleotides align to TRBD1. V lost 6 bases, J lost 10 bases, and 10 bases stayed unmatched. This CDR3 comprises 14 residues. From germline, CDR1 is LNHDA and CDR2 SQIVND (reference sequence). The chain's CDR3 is CASSGTGALLAQYF. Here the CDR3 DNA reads TGTGCCAGTAGCGGGACAGGGGCCCTTCTTGCGCAGTATTTT.

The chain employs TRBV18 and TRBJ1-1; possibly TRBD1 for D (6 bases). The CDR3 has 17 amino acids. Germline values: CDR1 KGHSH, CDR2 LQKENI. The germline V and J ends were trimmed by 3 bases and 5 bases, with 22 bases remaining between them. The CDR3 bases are TGTGCCAGCTCACCCAGGCCGATTGGGGGGCTAGGAACTGAAGCTTTCTTT. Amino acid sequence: CASSPRPIGGLGTEAFF.

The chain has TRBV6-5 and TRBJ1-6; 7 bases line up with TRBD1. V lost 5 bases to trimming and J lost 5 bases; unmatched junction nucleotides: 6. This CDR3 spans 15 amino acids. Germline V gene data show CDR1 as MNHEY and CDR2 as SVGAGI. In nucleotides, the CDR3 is TGTGCCAGCAGTATAGACAGGGTGGATAATTCACCCCTCCACTTT. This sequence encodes CASSIDRVDNSPLHF.

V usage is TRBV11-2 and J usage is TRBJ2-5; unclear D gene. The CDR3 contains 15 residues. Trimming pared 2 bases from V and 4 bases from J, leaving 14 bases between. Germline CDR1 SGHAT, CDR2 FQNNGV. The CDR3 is CASSLPPQFRETQYF. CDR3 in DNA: TGTGCCAGCAGCTTACCCCCCCAATTTAGAGAGACCCAGTACTTC.

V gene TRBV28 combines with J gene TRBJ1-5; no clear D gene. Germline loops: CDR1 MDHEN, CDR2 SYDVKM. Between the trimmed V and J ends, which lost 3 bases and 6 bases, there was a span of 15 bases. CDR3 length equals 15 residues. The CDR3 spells CASSFLGSPGQPQHF. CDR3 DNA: TGTGCCAGCAGTTTCCTTGGCTCCCCCGGTCAGCCCCAGCATTTT. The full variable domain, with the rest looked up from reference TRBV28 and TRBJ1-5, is DVKVTQSSRYLVKRTGEKVFLECVQDMDHENMFWYRQDPGLGLRLIYFSYDVKMKEKGDIPEGYSVSREKKERFSLILESASTNQTSMYLCASSFLGSPGQPQHFGDGTRLSIL.

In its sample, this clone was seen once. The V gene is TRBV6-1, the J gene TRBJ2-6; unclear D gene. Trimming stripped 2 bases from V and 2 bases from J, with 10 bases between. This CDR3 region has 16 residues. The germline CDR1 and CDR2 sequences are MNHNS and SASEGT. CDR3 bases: TGTGCCAGCAGTGAAAGTTATGGGGCTGGGGCCAACGTCCTGACTTTC. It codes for CASSESYGAGANVLTF.

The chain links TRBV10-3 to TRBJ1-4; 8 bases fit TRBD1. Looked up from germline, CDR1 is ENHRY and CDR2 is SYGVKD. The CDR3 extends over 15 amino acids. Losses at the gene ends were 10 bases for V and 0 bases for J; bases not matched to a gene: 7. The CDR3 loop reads CATATGDATNEKLFF. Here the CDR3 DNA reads TGTGCCACCGCGACAGGGGACGCAACTAATGAAAAACTGTTTTTT.

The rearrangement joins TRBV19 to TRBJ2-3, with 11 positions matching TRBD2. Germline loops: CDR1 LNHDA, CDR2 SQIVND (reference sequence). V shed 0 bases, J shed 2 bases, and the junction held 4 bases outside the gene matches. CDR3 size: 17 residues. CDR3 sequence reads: CASSIDPLAGVTDTQYF. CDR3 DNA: TGTGCCAGTAGTATAGATCCACTAGCGGGAGTCACAGATACGCAGTATTTT.

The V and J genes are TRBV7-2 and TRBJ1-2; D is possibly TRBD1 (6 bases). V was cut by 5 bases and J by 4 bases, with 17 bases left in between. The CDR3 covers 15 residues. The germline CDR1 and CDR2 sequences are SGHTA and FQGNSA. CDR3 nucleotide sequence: TGTGCCAGCAGCACCTCCCGGGGGGCCAGCTATGGCTACACCTTC. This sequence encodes CASSTSRGASYGYTF.

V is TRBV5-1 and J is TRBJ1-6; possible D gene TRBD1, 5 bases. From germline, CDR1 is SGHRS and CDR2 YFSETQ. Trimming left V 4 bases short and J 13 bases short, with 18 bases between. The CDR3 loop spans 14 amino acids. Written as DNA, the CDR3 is TGCGCCAGCAGCCCAGGGACCACATCCTTTCCCCTCCACTTT. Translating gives CASSPGTTSFPLHF.

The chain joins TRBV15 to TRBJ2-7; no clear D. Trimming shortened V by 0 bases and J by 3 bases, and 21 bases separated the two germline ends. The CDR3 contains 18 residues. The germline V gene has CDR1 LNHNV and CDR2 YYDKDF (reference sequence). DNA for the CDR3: TGTGCCACCAGCAGAGAACTAAGGAGCCATCGTTTCCACTACGAGCAGTACTTC. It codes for CATSRELRSHRFHYEQYF.

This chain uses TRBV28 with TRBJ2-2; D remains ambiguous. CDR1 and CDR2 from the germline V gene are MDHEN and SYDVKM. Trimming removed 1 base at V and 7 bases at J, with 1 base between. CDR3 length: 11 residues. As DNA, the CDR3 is TGTGCCAGCAGTTTATACGGGGAGCTGTTTTTT. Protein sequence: CASSLYGELFF.